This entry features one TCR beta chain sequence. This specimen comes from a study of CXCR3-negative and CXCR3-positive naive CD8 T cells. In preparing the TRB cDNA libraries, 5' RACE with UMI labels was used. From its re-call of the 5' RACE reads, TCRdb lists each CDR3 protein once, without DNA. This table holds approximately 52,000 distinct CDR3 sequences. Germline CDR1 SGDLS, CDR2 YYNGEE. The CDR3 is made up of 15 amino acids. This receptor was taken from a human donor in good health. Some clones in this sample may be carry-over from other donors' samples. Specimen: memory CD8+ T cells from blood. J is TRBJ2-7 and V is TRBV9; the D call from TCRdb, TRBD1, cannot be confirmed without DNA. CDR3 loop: CASSVGQGSVYEQYF.